A selection of T cell receptor beta chains follows, all from one sample in a study of cytomegalovirus exposure and HLA in healthy donors. Clones were sequenced by immunoSEQ multiplex PCR, and TCRdb holds only the in-frame ones, with some missing. The sample has approximately 130,000 clones; 77% are singletons. The source material was PBMCs. The receptors here all came from a man aged 18 to 30 in good health and CMV-seropositive. Both conserved end residues are part of each CDR3. The order of the fields is V gene, D gene, J gene, clone size, CDR3 DNA, CDR3 protein. A D gene is named only where the DNA matches it firmly. Clone size is given for some rows only: seen once, a few or many times, or a class if the clone is expanded.

TRBV6-5	.	TRBJ1-2	few	TGTGCCAGCATTGATACGTTGGCACCTCCATATGGCTACACCTTC	CASIDTLAPPYGYTF
TRBV13	.	TRBJ2-5	.	TGTGCCAGCAGCCCCCGGGGGTCCCAAGAGACCCAGTACTTC	CASSPRGSQETQYF
TRBV11-2	.	TRBJ1-1	.	TGTGCCAGCAGCTTAGATCAACAGGCGCCCAACACTGAAGCTTTCTTT	CASSLDQQAPNTEAFF
TRBV6-5	.	TRBJ1-2	.	TGTGCCAGCGGTCCCGCGGGGGGCGTTAACTATGGCTACACCTTC	CASGPAGGVNYGYTF
TRBV5-1	TRBD1	TRBJ1-1	.	TGCGCCAGCAGCTTGCCTCTGACAGGGGTGAACACTGAAGCTTTCTTT	CASSLPLTGVNTEAFF
TRBV9	TRBD1	TRBJ2-1	.	TGTGCCAGCAGCGCCCCGTTTCGACAGGGTAGCTCCTACAATGAGCAGTTCTTC	CASSAPFRQGSSYNEQFF
TRBV19	.	TRBJ1-2	.	TGTGCCAGTAGTATTAGCACGAGTCATGGCTACACCTTC	CASSISTSHGYTF
TRBV27	TRBD1	TRBJ2-3	.	TGTGCCAGCACCACGAAGGACAGGGGGCTTTCAGGCGCAGATACGCAGTATTTT	CASTTKDRGLSGADTQYF
TRBV18	.	TRBJ1-3	few	TGTGCCAGCTCCCCCCGTGGCGGATCCGCGGTAGCTGGAAACACCATATATTTT	CASSPRGGSAVAGNTIYF
TRBV15	.	TRBJ1-5	.	TGTGCCACCAGCAGAGATCGTAGGGGCTATAGCAATCAGCCCCAGCATTTT	CATSRDRRGYSNQPQHF
TRBV7-9	TRBD1	TRBJ1-1	.	TGTGCCAGCAGCTACAGGGGAGGAACTGAAGCTTTCTTT	CASSYRGGTEAFF
TRBV10-3	.	TRBJ2-7	.	TGTGCCATCAGTGAGTCGAGGACAGCCCCCTACGAGCAGTACTTC	CAISESRTAPYEQYF
TRBV27	TRBD1	TRBJ1-1	.	TGTGCCAGCAGTTTAGGGCAGGGGGCAGAGACTGAAGCTTTCTTT	CASSLGQGAETEAFF
TRBV4-1	TRBD2	TRBJ2-3	.	TGCGCCAGCAGCCAACGGATACTAGCGGGAGTCACAGATACGCAGTATTTT	CASSQRILAGVTDTQYF
TRBV6-1	TRBD1	TRBJ2-6	.	TGTGCCACCAGGGGGCCTGGGGCCAACGGCCTGACTTTC	CATRGPGANGLTF
TRBV6-5	TRBD1	TRBJ1-2	.	TGTGCCAGCAGTCTGACCGGGACAGGGTATTCTGGCTACACCTTC	CASSLTGTGYSGYTF
TRBV25-1	TRBD2	TRBJ2-3	.	TGTGCCAGCAGTGAATTTGCGGGGGGGCTTACAGATACGCAGTATTTT	CASSEFAGGLTDTQYF
TRBV20-1	.	TRBJ1-1	.	TGCAGCCAGGGGATGCCTGAAGCTTTCTTT	CSQGMPEAFF
TRBV6-5	.	TRBJ1-2	.	TGTGCCAGCAGTTACTCACAGGGCTATGGCTACACCTTC	CASSYSQGYGYTF
TRBV11-2	.	TRBJ2-7	.	TGTGCCAGCAGCCTACCAGCGGGCGCATCCTCCTACGAGCAGTACTTC	CASSLPAGASSYEQYF
TRBV27	TRBD1	TRBJ1-2	.	TGTGCCAGCAGTTCAGGACAGGGGATGTGGGGCTACACCTTC	CASSSGQGMWGYTF
TRBV18	.	TRBJ2-1	.	TGTGCCAGCTCACCACCTTGGCCCCCCGAGGGTGAGCAGTTCTTC	CASSPPWPPEGEQFF
TRBV5-8	TRBD2	TRBJ2-5	once	TGTGCCAGCAGGCCGGTAAGCGGGAGGTACCAAGAGACCCAGTACTTC	CASRPVSGRYQETQYF
TRBV27	TRBD1	TRBJ1-1	.	TGTGCCAGCGGACAGGGGCCCATCACTGAAGCTTTCTTT	CASGQGPITEAFF